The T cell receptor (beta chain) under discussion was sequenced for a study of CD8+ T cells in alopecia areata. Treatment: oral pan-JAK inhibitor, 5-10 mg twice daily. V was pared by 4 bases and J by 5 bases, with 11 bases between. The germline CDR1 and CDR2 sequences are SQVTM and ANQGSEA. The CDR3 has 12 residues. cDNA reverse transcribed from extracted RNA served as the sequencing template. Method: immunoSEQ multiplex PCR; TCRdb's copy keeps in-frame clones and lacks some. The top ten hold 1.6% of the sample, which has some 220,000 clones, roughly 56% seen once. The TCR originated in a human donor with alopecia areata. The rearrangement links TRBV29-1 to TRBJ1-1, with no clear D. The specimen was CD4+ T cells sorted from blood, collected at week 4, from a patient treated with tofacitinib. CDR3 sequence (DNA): TGCAGCGTTGTCCGCTCGGGGACTGAAGCTTTCTTT. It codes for CSVVRSGTEAFF.